The 2 T cell receptor beta chains listed next were all sequenced from one sample in a study of neurological immune-mediated disorders. A single record per CDR3 protein comes from TCRdb applying MiXCR to the 5' RACE reads. The sample lists about 20,000 distinct CDR3 sequences, 10% occurring once. The sequencing sample was made of PBMCs. The receptor set was obtained from a woman between 55 and 75 years old with HTLV-1-associated myelopathy (HAM/TSP).

This clonotype was seen repeatedly, ten times or more. This chain uses TRBV29-1 with TRBJ1-1, with a possible D match to TRBD1 (5 bases). The germline V and J ends were trimmed by 2 bases and 5 bases, with 6 bases remaining between them. Germline V lookup: CDR1 SQVTM, CDR2 ANQGSEA. CDR3 length: 11 amino acids. CDR3 coding DNA: TGCAGCGTTGAATGGGGGACTGAAGCTTTCTTT. Encoded protein: CSVEWGTEAFF.

This clonotype has a count of ten or more. The chain recombines TRBV7-6 with TRBJ2-2; D possibly corresponds to TRBD1 (6 bases). Germline V gene data show CDR1 as SGHVS and CDR2 as FNYEAQ. This CDR3 is built from 12 residues. Trimming removed 6 bases at V and 5 bases at J, with 7 bases between. CDR3: CASRRGTGELFF. DNA of the CDR3: TGTGCCAGCAGGAGGGGGACCGGGGAGCTGTTTTTT.